The 8 T cell receptor beta chains listed next were all sequenced from one sample in a study of T cell responses to AZD1222 COVID-19 vaccine. Using immunoSEQ multiplex PCR, the repertoire was profiled, and TCRdb retains in-frame clones only, with some absent. Altogether 95,000 to 100,000 clones are present, 70% to 90% being singletons, with the ten largest covering around 9.6%. Sequencing used peripheral blood, obtained 28 days after the second AZD1222 dose. The receptors derive from an adult who received the AZD1222 COVID-19 vaccine.

The CDR3 here is CASSPLTGAVGTGELFF. CDR3 in DNA: TGTGCCAGCAGCCCCCTAACGGGGGCCGTAGGTACCGGGGAGCTGTTTTTT. The rearrangement uses TRBV2 and TRBJ2-2, with D possibly called TRBD1 or TRBD2 (6 bases each). V was trimmed by 6 bases and J by 5 bases, leaving 22 bases between them. This CDR3 has 17 amino acids. CDR1 is SNHLY, CDR2 FYNNEI, per germline.

The chain combines TRBV24-1 with TRBJ2-3, with 7 bases matching TRBD2. Trimming at V came to 6 bases and at J to 1 base, leaving 3 bases not matched to a gene. This CDR3 is built from 14 residues. Germline V lookup: CDR1 KGHDR, CDR2 SFDVKD. The CDR3 nucleotides are TGTGCCACCAGTCAAAGCGGGGGCACAGATACGCAGTATTTT. Translation gives CATSQSGGTDTQYF.

The chain employs TRBV12-5 and TRBJ2-1, with TRBD2 matching 9 bases. CDR1 is LGHNT and CDR2 is FRNRAP in the germline V gene. V shed 5 bases, J shed 9 bases, and the junction held 11 bases outside the gene matches. The CDR3 length is 15 residues. The DNA for the CDR3 is TGTGCTAGTGGTCCGCGGGGGGGCCAAGACGTTGAGCAGTTCTTC. Its protein product is CASGPRGGQDVEQFF.

This clone showed up just once. This chain connects TRBV2 to TRBJ2-5; no clear D. The V gene lost 2 bases and the J gene lost 2 bases, with 12 bases spanning the gap. Per the germline V gene, CDR1 is SNHLY and CDR2 is FYNNEI. The CDR3 runs to 15 residues. The DNA of the CDR3 is TGTGCCAGCAGTGAATGGGCGCGGCGGCAAGAGACCCAGTACTTC. Protein sequence: CASSEWARRQETQYF.

The chain is built from TRBV4-3 and TRBJ2-1; unclear D gene. This CDR3 has 13 amino acids. Trimming removed 0 bases from V and 2 bases from J, with 2 bases in between. CDR1 and CDR2 from the germline V gene are LGHNA and YSLEER. Written as DNA, the CDR3 is TGCGCCAGCAGCCAAGATCCCTACAATGAGCAGTTCTTC. It translates to CASSQDPYNEQFF.

This clone showed up just once. This sequence joins TRBV28 and TRBJ2-7; TRBD2 matches at 9 bases. The CDR3 is 14 residues long. V was pared by 3 bases and J by 5 bases, with 5 bases of the junction left unmatched. CDR1 is MDHEN, CDR2 SYDVKM, per germline. CDR3 sequence: CASSFTGTSHEQYF. CDR3 nucleotide sequence: TGTGCCAGCAGTTTTACAGGGACTAGCCACGAGCAGTACTTC.

The chain links TRBV28 to TRBJ2-5, with D possibly being TRBD1 (5 bases). V lost 5 bases and J 7 bases, leaving 11 bases between the germline ends. The CDR3 covers 12 residues. Germline assignment: CDR1 MDHEN and CDR2 SYDVKM. For the CDR3, the DNA is TGTGCCAGCAGTAAGCTAAGGGGGACCCAGTACTTC. Its protein product is CASSKLRGTQYF.

The rearrangement joins TRBV11-3 to TRBJ2-1; 8 nucleotides match TRBD2. This CDR3 region has 16 residues. CDR1 SGHNT and CDR2 YENEEA come from the germline V gene. V was pared by 5 bases and J by 9 bases, with 15 bases of the junction left unmatched. CDR3 nucleotide sequence: TGTGCCAGCAGCACCCCCTCCCCGGGACTAGTAGTTGAGCAGTTCTTC. This sequence encodes CASSTPSPGLVVEQFF.